The source of this T cell receptor (beta chain) is a study of T cell responses to AZD1222 COVID-19 vaccine. The overall study: Both about-4-week and about-12-week second-dose recipients were combined. Study-level findings and limits: Researchers took repertoire samples only after the peak T cell response had come. Two AZD1222 doses significantly raised spike-specific TCR breadth and depth over controls. The donor group comprised mostly white British people and more females; the analysis possibly underestimated clonal diversity.

V lost 7 bases to trimming and J lost 4 bases, with 10 bases between them. CDR1 and CDR2 from the germline V gene are LNHDA and SQIVND (reference sequence). The CDR3 sequence is 13 residues long. In the case of this clone: Its antigen is undetermined.

The assay was immunoSEQ multiplex PCR, and TCRdb's table has in-frame clones only and misses some. The sample has 150,000 to 200,000 clones, 80% to 95% seen once. This TCR was sampled from an adult in good health. The starting material was peripheral blood, obtained on day 0 of AZD1222 vaccination. V is TRBV19 and J is TRBJ1-4, with D maybe TRBD1 (6 bases). The DNA of the CDR3 is TGTGCCAGTACCAACAGGGTTAATGAAAAACTGTTTTTT. Translation: CASTNRVNEKLFF.